These 14 T cell receptor beta chains were all obtained from the same sample, sequenced in a study of blood T cell repertoires in COVID-19. Sequenced by immunoSEQ multiplex PCR; TCRdb stores in-frame clones only, minus some. The sample lists fewer than 6,000 clones, around 90% occurring once. Material: peripheral blood. All receptors derive from a human donor in a cohort sampled during active COVID-19.

The chain uses TRBV14 and TRBJ1-4; D gene uncertain. From germline, CDR1 is SGHDN and CDR2 FVKESK. The CDR3 is 13 residues long. The germline V and J ends were trimmed by 3 bases and 7 bases, with 9 bases remaining between them. CDR3 residues: CASSHRVGEKLFF. CDR3 DNA: TGTGCCAGCAGCCATCGCGTTGGTGAAAAACTGTTTTTT.

In its sample, this clone was seen once. The chain joins TRBV10-3 to TRBJ1-1; no reliable D call. Germline-derived CDR1 and CDR2 are ENHRY and SYGVKD. The CDR3 has 14 residues. V was trimmed by 0 bases and J by 1 base, leaving 6 bases between them. The CDR3 coding sequence is TGTGCCATCAGTGAGTCGAGGTCGAACACTGAAGCTTTCTTT. It yields the protein CAISESRSNTEAFF.

The chain uses TRBV5-4 and TRBJ2-2; D is perhaps TRBD1 (6 bases). V shed 3 bases and J shed 1 base, with 13 bases lying between them. Germline CDR1 and CDR2: SGHNT and YYREEE (reference sequence). The CDR3 has 16 amino acids. The CDR3, as DNA: TGTGCCAGCAGCTCGCCTGACAGGAAGAACACCGGGGAGCTGTTTTTT. Translated: CASSSPDRKNTGELFF.

The chain carries TRBV6-2 or TRBV6-3 and TRBJ1-1; TRBD1 matches 8 bases. The CDR3 contains 15 residues. With V trimmed by 6 bases and J by 6 bases, 12 bases remained unmatched. Germline CDR1 and CDR2: MNHEY and SVGEGT. CDR3 DNA: TGTGCCAGCAGCACCCCCCAGGGGGCTAAGGCTGAAGCTTTCTTT. This codes for CASSTPQGAKAEAFF.

The chain combines TRBV19 with TRBJ1-1, with TRBD1 identical over 7 bases. In germline, CDR1 is LNHDA, CDR2 SQIVND (reference sequence). This CDR3 has 16 residues. V was clipped by 5 bases and J by 0 bases; unmatched bases: 9. Here the CDR3 reads CASSSPPGQLNTEAFF. The CDR3 DNA is TGTGCCAGTAGTTCGCCTCCGGGACAGCTGAACACTGAAGCTTTCTTT.

This rearrangement joins TRBV9 to TRBJ2-5, with a possible D match to TRBD2 (7 bases). V lost 0 bases and J 8 bases, leaving 20 bases between the germline ends. This CDR3 is built from 16 residues. Germline V gene sequence: CDR1 SGDLS, CDR2 YYNGEE. CDR3: CASSVGSAGALETQYF. CDR3 nucleotide sequence: TGTGCCAGCAGCGTAGGTTCGGCGGGGGCCCTTGAAACCCAGTACTTC.

The chain links TRBV6-5 to TRBJ1-1; D uncertain. The germline V gene encodes CDR1 MNHEY and CDR2 SVGAGI. The CDR3 spans 15 residues. V lost 2 bases to trimming and J lost 1 base, with 11 bases between them. The CDR3 reads CASSYQITPNTEAFF. CDR3 sequence (DNA): TGTGCCAGCAGTTACCAAATAACACCGAACACTGAAGCTTTCTTT.

This clone was seen a single time. No DNA is shown, since the ends of the CDR3 on it are uncertain; the CDR3 is the one TCRdb lists. V is TRBV21-1 and J is TRBJ2-3; no DNA check was done on the table's D call, TRBD1. TRBV21-1 corresponds to a pseudogene. The CDR3 region is 15 residues in length, termini included. CDR3 in amino acids: CASSKVAGGADTQYF.

The chain couples TRBV10-3 to TRBJ1-2, with 8 bases fitting TRBD1. The CDR3 is made up of 13 amino acids. CDR1 is ENHRY and CDR2 is SYGVKD in the germline V gene. Trimming took 6 bases from V and 6 from J; bases not matched to a gene: 6. CDR3 amino acids: CAIRPLTGDGYTF. The CDR3 DNA reads as TGTGCCATCAGGCCACTGACAGGGGATGGCTACACCTTC.

This clone is a singleton in its sample. This chain connects TRBV6-1 to TRBJ1-1, with D uncertain. The CDR3 sequence is 15 residues long. The V end was cut by 0 bases, the J end by 9 bases, with 17 bases between. CDR1 MNHNS and CDR2 SASEGT come from the germline V gene. CDR3 region: CASSEALQAAGKAFF. The CDR3 bases are TGTGCCAGCAGTGAAGCGCTTCAGGCAGCAGGAAAAGCTTTCTTT.

The chain carries TRBV7-6 and TRBJ2-7, with D perhaps matching TRBD1 (7 bases). Germline CDR1 and CDR2: SGHVS and FNYEAQ. V lost 5 bases and J lost 2, with 16 bases in between. The CDR3 totals 15 residues. The CDR3 spells CASSEEGAAPYEQYF. Written as DNA, the CDR3 is TGTGCCAGCAGCGAGGAGGGGGCAGCCCCCTACGAGCAGTACTTC.

The V call is TRBV14, the J call TRBJ1-1; D might be TRBD1 (5 bases). The CDR3 is 15 residues long. V dropped 8 bases and J dropped 3 bases, with 19 bases sitting between them. The germline V gene has CDR1 SGHDN and CDR2 FVKESK. The chain's CDR3 is CASYPTWGIDTEAFF. CDR3 sequence (DNA): TGTGCCAGCTATCCTACCTGGGGCATTGACACTGAAGCTTTCTTT.

The chain links TRBV9 to TRBJ1-6, with D possibly matching TRBD1 (5 bases). Germline assignment: CDR1 SGDLS and CDR2 YYNGEE. The V gene lost 3 bases and the J gene lost 10 bases, with 11 bases spanning the gap. The length of the CDR3 is 13 residues. CDR3 loop: CASSGLRVSPLHF. The CDR3 DNA follows: TGTGCCAGCAGCGGCCTCAGGGTCTCACCCCTCCACTTT.

The chain joins TRBV21-1 to TRBJ2-7; TRBD2, the table's D call, lacks a check against the DNA. TRBV21-1 is tagged as a pseudogene. The CDR3 is made up of 15 amino acids. CDR3 amino acids: CASSKARARMYEQYF. The DNA of the CDR3 is TGTGCCAGCAGCAAAGCGCGGGCCCGGATGTACGAGCAGTACTTC.